The entry below gives a single TCR beta chain sequence along with its context. The data were taken from a study of blood T cell repertoires in COVID-19. Study-wide background: Researchers got acute and convalescent COVID-19 samples from the United States, Italy and Spain. PBMCs, B-cell-depleted T cells, or T cells provided the cDNA or gDNA that made up the material.

The junction had 8 bases not matched to a gene; V was cut back by 3 bases and J by 3 bases. The CDR3 contains 16 residues. Germline assignment: CDR1 LGHDT and CDR2 YNNKEL (reference sequence). As originally analysed: Amplification from reference gene primers served as the basis for estimated nucleated cell counts. Assay: immunoSEQ multiplex PCR; the TCRdb copy retains only in-frame clones and omits some. V, J and clone size are taken as reported in that table, and D and trimming were inferred from the DNA itself. This sample yields roughly 150,000 clones, of which around 89% are seen a single time; less than 3% belongs to the top ten.

This chain joins TRBV3-1 (or the pseudogene TRBV3-2) and TRBJ2-1; TRBD1 aligns across 7 bases. The specimen was peripheral blood. This clonotype originated in a man aged 60 to 69 with acute or convalescent COVID-19. DNA for the CDR3: TGTGCCAGCAGCCATGCCGGGACAGTCCGCTACAATGAGCAGTTCTTC. It is translated as CASSHAGTVRYNEQFF.